This T cell receptor beta chain came from a study of beta chain features in type 1 diabetes. This CDR3 has 15 residues. The junction had 2 bases not matched to a gene; V was cut back by 4 bases and J by 2 bases. CDR1 and CDR2 (germline): MGHRA, YSYEKL. Expressed TCRB transcripts were sequenced because the isolated RNA had all been reverse transcribed beforehand. Profiled with immunoSEQ multiplex PCR; TCRdb holds only in-frame clones, not every one. The sample has roughly 180,000 clones, less than 15% seen once; the top ten hold less than 0.7%. Material: central memory CD4+ T cells from blood. The receptor comes from a woman aged 18-29 years in good health. The chain carries TRBV4-1 and TRBJ2-6; 7 positions agree with TRBD1. The CDR3 sequence: CASSLTGTGANVLTF. The CDR3 bases are TGCGCCAGCAGCCTGACAGGGACTGGGGCCAACGTCCTGACTTTC.